These 21 T cell receptor beta chains originate from one sample sequenced in a study of response to subunit inactivated influenza vaccine. MiXCR, applied by TCRdb to the RT-PCR reads, yields one record per CDR3 protein. The sample contains roughly 500,000 distinct CDR3 sequences, 16% of which appear only once. The starting material was CD4+ T cells sorted from PBMCs, obtained about 23 months after vaccination. These receptors originate from a man aged 50 to 75 who received an inactivated influenza vaccine.

The chain is built from TRBV15 and TRBJ2-7, with D possibly TRBD1 on 6 matching bases. CDR1 and CDR2 from the germline V gene are LNHNV and YYDKDF (reference sequence). V was shortened by 3 bases and J by 0 bases, with 15 bases between the two germline ends. The CDR3 is made up of 16 amino acids. The CDR3 DNA follows: TGTGCCACCAGCAGGGCCCGACAGGAGAGCTCCTACGAGCAGTACTTC. Protein product: CATSRARQESSYEQYF.

This CDR3 is CASSQEGQPQHF. In DNA form, the CDR3 reads TGTGCCAGCAGCCAAGAGGGTCAGCCCCAGCATTTT. The chain uses TRBV3-1 and TRBJ1-5; D remains ambiguous. This CDR3 region has 12 residues. Germline CDR1 LGHDT, CDR2 YNNKEL (reference sequence). V lost 0 bases and J lost 6, with 3 bases in between.

In this sample, this clonotype turned up a few times. V and J are TRBV7-2 and TRBJ2-3; D is ambiguous. V lost 0 bases and J lost 7, with 2 bases in between. CDR3 size: 11 residues. Germline V gives CDR1 SGHTA, CDR2 FQGNSA. The chain's CDR3 is CASSLANTQYF. CDR3 nucleotides: TGTGCCAGCAGCTTAGCCAATACGCAGTATTTT.

This chain connects TRBV3-1 to TRBJ1-2; 10 bases are shared with TRBD1. CDR1 is LGHDT and CDR2 is YNNKEL in the germline V gene (reference sequence). The CDR3 is 16 amino acids. Germline trimming cut 8 bases from V and 8 bases from J; bases unmatched to any gene: 17. The CDR3 loop is CASGLSSLGQGFGYTF. The CDR3, as DNA: TGTGCCAGCGGCCTAAGTTCGTTGGGACAGGGGTTCGGCTACACCTTC.

The rearrangement uses TRBV19 and TRBJ1-3, with D possibly TRBD1 on 5 matching bases. The CDR3 covers 15 residues. The V gene's germline CDR1 is LNHDA and CDR2 SQIVND (reference sequence). V shed 5 bases and J shed 4 bases, with 15 bases lying between them. The CDR3 sequence: CASSLQGERGNTIYF. CDR3 DNA sequence: TGTGCCAGTAGTCTACAAGGGGAGAGAGGAAACACCATATATTTT. Filled out from reference TRBV19 and TRBJ1-3, the complete variable domain reads DGGITQSPKYLFRKEGQNVTLSCEQNLNHDAMYWYRQDPGQGLRLIYYSQIVNDFQKGDIAEGYSVSREKKESFPLTVTSAQKNPTAFYLCASSLQGERGNTIYFGEGSWLTVV.

This clonotype was counted a few times. The chain recombines TRBV20-1 with TRBJ2-7; the match to TRBD2 covers 7 bases. Germline CDR1 is DFQATT and CDR2 is SNEGSKA (reference sequence). The J segment lost 6 bases and the V segment lost 3 bases, leaving 5 bases of the junction unmatched. This CDR3 region has 12 residues. Here the CDR3 DNA reads TGCAGTGCTAGGGGGAGGGCCGGCGAGCAGTACTTC. Protein sequence: CSARGRAGEQYF.

This clonotype was seen repeatedly, ten times or more. The gene calls are TRBV12-3 or TRBV12-4 and TRBJ2-4; 9 nucleotides match TRBD2. This CDR3 has 15 amino acids. V was pared by 6 bases and J by 1 base, with 4 bases of the junction left unmatched. The CDR3 nucleotides read TGTGCCAGCAGCTTCAGCGGGGGGGCCAAAAACATTCAGTACTTC. Translation: CASSFSGGAKNIQYF.

CDR3 loop: CASSLKATGELFF. CDR3 in DNA: TGTGCCAGCAGCTTAAAGGCCACCGGGGAGCTGTTTTTT. The chain uses TRBV7-3 and TRBJ2-2, with no clear D. V lost 1 base and J lost 4, with 4 bases in between. Per the germline V gene, CDR1 is SGHTA and CDR2 is FQGTGA. CDR3 length: 13 amino acids.

The rearrangement uses TRBV5-1 and TRBJ2-1; 8 bases match TRBD2. CDR1 is SGHRS, CDR2 YFSETQ, per germline. This CDR3 is 15 amino acids long. The junction had 2 bases not matched to a gene; V was cut back by 0 bases and J by 3 bases. The CDR3 DNA sequence: TGCGCCAGCAGCTTGGAAGCGGGGGACTACAATGAGCAGTTCTTC. Its translation is CASSLEAGDYNEQFF.

In its sample, this clonotype was seen a few times. The rearrangement uses TRBV10-3 and TRBJ1-6; D ambiguous. The germline V gene has CDR1 ENHRY and CDR2 SYGVKD. V was trimmed by 0 bases and J by 9 bases, leaving 12 bases between them. There are 15 residues in the CDR3. The CDR3 here is CAISESSGDISPLHF. CDR3 coding DNA: TGTGCCATCAGTGAGTCGAGCGGGGATATTTCACCCCTCCACTTT.

This clonotype was observed many times. The V call is TRBV20-1, the J call TRBJ1-6; 7 bases map to TRBD1. J gave up 16 bases and V 7 bases, and 16 bases lay outside the gene matches. Germline loops: CDR1 DFQATT, CDR2 SNEGSKA (reference sequence). CDR3 length: 13 residues. The CDR3 protein is CSVPGTTGTVLHF. The CDR3 DNA reads TGCAGTGTCCCCGGGACAACGGGGACAGTGCTCCACTTT.

This clonotype was seen a handful of times. This CDR3 reads CASSLNGGGNTEAFF. CDR3 bases: TGTGCCAGCAGTTTAAATGGGGGTGGGAACACTGAAGCTTTCTTT. The chain is built from TRBV12-3 or TRBV12-4 and TRBJ1-1; tentatively, D is TRBD1 (5 bases). V dropped 2 bases and J dropped 1 base, with 11 bases sitting between them. This CDR3 has 15 residues.

This clonotype occurred a few times. V gene TRBV14 combines with J gene TRBJ1-6; D possibly corresponds to TRBD1 (5 bases). Trimming shortened V by 0 bases and J by 7 bases, and 13 bases separated the two germline ends. Germline loops: CDR1 SGHDN, CDR2 FVKESK. The CDR3 runs to 16 residues. As DNA, the CDR3 is TGTGCCAGCAGCCAAGATCAGGCAGGGCGAAATTCACCCCTCCACTTT. Amino acids: CASSQDQAGRNSPLHF.

This clonotype was seen more than once but under ten times. The V call is TRBV9, the J call TRBJ1-1, with TRBD1 matching 7 bases. CDR1 is SGDLS and CDR2 is YYNGEE in the germline V gene. The CDR3 contains 14 residues. The V gene end was trimmed by 4 bases and the J gene end by 4 bases; junction bases not matched to a gene: 7. The CDR3 nucleotides are TGTGCCAGCAGCAGGGGAACAGGGGTCACTGAAGCTTTCTTT. It yields the protein CASSRGTGVTEAFF.

V usage is TRBV20-1 and J usage is TRBJ2-7; perhaps TRBD1 as D (6 bases). The CDR3 is 16 residues long. Germline loops: CDR1 DFQATT, CDR2 SNEGSKA (reference sequence). V lost 0 bases and J 3 bases, leaving 18 bases between the germline ends. CDR3 nucleotides: TGCAGTGCTAGAGATCGATCTGGCAGGGGCCGCTACGAGCAGTACTTC. It is translated as CSARDRSGRGRYEQYF.

This chain joins TRBV5-1 and TRBJ1-1; 10 bases match TRBD1. The V segment lost 3 bases and the J segment 5 bases; nucleotides outside the gene matches: 7. The CDR3 totals 15 residues. Germline CDR1 SGHRS, CDR2 YFSETQ. The CDR3 DNA sequence: TGCGCCAGCAGCTCGACAGGGGGCGGGAAGACTGAAGCTTTCTTT. Its translation: CASSSTGGGKTEAFF.

J is TRBJ2-5 and V is TRBV29-1; 11 bases agree with TRBD2. Germline V gene lookup returns CDR1 SQVTM and CDR2 ANQGSEA. J lost 2 bases, V lost 3 bases, and 8 bases had no gene match. The CDR3 extends over 16 amino acids. In DNA form, the CDR3 reads TGCAGCGTTGAGTATGTAGCGGGAGGGTTTCAAGAGACCCAGTACTTC. Amino acid sequence: CSVEYVAGGFQETQYF.

This clonotype was seen a few times. The chain combines TRBV7-9 with TRBJ2-7; weak D call: TRBD2 (7 bases). This CDR3 comprises 15 residues. V was clipped by 5 bases and J by 2 bases, with 16 bases between them. Per the germline V gene, CDR1 is SEHNR and CDR2 is FQNEAQ (reference sequence). CDR3 in amino acids: CASSPLGGAAYEQYF. CDR3 in DNA: TGTGCCAGCAGCCCCTTGGGGGGGGCGGCCTACGAGCAGTACTTC.

A few counts support this clonotype. V and J are TRBV6-1 and TRBJ1-6; 7 nucleotides match TRBD1. V trimming: 6 bases; J trimming: 7 bases; junction bases outside the gene matches: 6. Looked up from germline, CDR1 is MNHNS and CDR2 is SASEGT. The CDR3 consists of 14 residues. The CDR3 DNA is TGTGCCAGCAGAGAGACAGGGAGGAATTCACCCCTCCACTTT. It is translated as CASRETGRNSPLHF.

A note on this clonotype: A much more abundant neighbour one base away suggests this may be a read error. V gene TRBV7-8 combines with J gene TRBJ2-1, with 7 bases aligning to TRBD1. Germline V lookup: CDR1 SGHVS, CDR2 FQNEAQ. The junction had 5 bases not matched to a gene; V was cut back by 5 bases and J by 1 base. The CDR3 sequence is 15 residues long. CDR3 region: CASSPGQASYNEQFF. The CDR3 DNA sequence: TGTGCCAGCAGCCCCGGACAGGCGTCCTACAATGAGCAGTTCTTC.

The chain carries TRBV20-1 and TRBJ2-3, with 8 bases fitting TRBD2. V was clipped by 5 bases and J by 3 bases; unmatched bases: 10. This CDR3 contains 15 residues. The V gene's germline CDR1 is DFQATT and CDR2 SNEGSKA (reference sequence). The DNA for the CDR3 is TGCAGTGCTGACAATAGCGGGATTAGAACAGATACGCAGTATTTT. Its protein is CSADNSGIRTDTQYF.